This TCR beta chain was identified in a study of blood T cell repertoires in COVID-19. Study-wide context: PBMCs, B-cell-depleted T cells, or T cells provided the cDNA or gDNA that made up the material.

Participants were aged about 18 to 95 years, lived in 20 to 30 US areas, and enrolled virtually. Grouping used clinical history reported by participants in a survey and questionnaire. The CDR3 extends over 15 amino acids. Germline CDR1 and CDR2: SSHAT and FNYEAQ (reference sequence). Regarding this clone: Mismatch with germline at one junction end may stem from a read error.

The table came from immunoSEQ multiplex PCR; TCRdb's copy has only in-frame clones and leaves some out. The table has fewer than 300,000 clones, roughly 90% seen once. The TCR comes from a woman between 40 and 50 years old with acute COVID-19. The source material was PBMCs or T cells enriched from blood (not recorded which). The V and J genes are TRBV7-7 and TRBJ2-3, with 8 bases fitting TRBD2. The CDR3 DNA reads as TGTGCTAGCAGCTACACTAGCGGTAGCACAGATACGCAGTATTTT. This translates into CASSYTSGSTDTQYF. The full variable domain, in which reference TRBV7-7 and TRBJ2-3 provide the parts outside the CDR3, is GAGVSQSPRYKVTKRGQDVTLRCDPISSHATLYWYQQALGQGPEFLTYFNYEAQPDKSGLPSDRFSAERPEGSISTLTIQRTEQRDSAMYRCASSYTSGSTDTQYFGPGTRLTVL.